This T cell receptor beta chain was sequenced in a study of cytomegalovirus exposure and HLA in healthy donors. The PCR employed 60 Vbeta primers together with 13 Jbeta primers. Here immunoSEQ multiplex PCR was the method, and the copy in TCRdb shows in-frame clones only, minus some. The repertoire holds hundreds of thousands of clones, with approximately 70% as singletons. This CDR3 is 13 amino acids long. Germline values: CDR1 GTSNPN, CDR2 SVGIG (reference sequence). V gave up 3 bases and J gave up 1 base; unmatched junction bases: 2. The count of this clone is one. The sample comprised PBMCs. The J gene is TRBJ1-1, the V gene TRBV30; the match to TRBD1 covers 7 bases. This receptor was obtained from a middle-aged man in good health and CMV-seropositive. The CDR3 nucleotides are TGTGCCTGGAGCGACAGGGAGAACACTGAAGCTTTCTTT. It specifies CAWSDRENTEAFF. The full variable domain, in which reference TRBV30 and TRBJ1-1 provide the parts outside the CDR3, is SQTIHQWPATLVQPVGSPLSLECTVEGTSNPNLYWYRQAAGRGLQLLFYSVGIGQISSEVPQNLSASRPQDRQFILSSKKLLLSDSGFYLCAWSDRENTEAFFGQGTRLTVV.